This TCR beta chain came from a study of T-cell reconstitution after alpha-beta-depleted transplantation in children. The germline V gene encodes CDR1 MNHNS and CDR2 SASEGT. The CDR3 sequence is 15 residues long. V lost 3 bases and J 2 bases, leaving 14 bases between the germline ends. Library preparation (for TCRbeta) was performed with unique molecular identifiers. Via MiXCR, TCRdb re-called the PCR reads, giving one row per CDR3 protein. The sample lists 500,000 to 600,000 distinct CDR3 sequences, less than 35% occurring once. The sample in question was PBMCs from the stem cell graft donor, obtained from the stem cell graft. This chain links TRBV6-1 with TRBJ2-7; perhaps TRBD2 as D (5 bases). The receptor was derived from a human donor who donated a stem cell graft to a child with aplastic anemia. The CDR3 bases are TGTGCCAGCAGTGAGGTCTATCTCGGGACCTACGAGCAGTACTTC. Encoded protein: CASSEVYLGTYEQYF.